These 14 T cell receptor beta chains were sequenced from one sample in a study of cytomegalovirus exposure and HLA in healthy donors. 13 Jbeta primers and 60 Vbeta primers were used for the PCR. Profiled with immunoSEQ multiplex PCR; TCRdb holds only in-frame clones, not every one. The sample lists approximately 210,000 clones; 65% to 80% were seen once. Sequenced sample: PBMCs. These receptors were collected from a woman in her forties in good health and CMV-seronegative.

The chain is built from TRBV5-6 and TRBJ1-3; a weak D match, TRBD1 (5 bases). The V gene's germline CDR1 is SGHDT and CDR2 YYEEEE. Trimming pared 0 bases from V and 0 bases from J, leaving 13 bases between. The CDR3 has 17 residues. CDR3 bases: TGTGCCAGCAGCTTGGCGGCAGGGTTAAACTCTGGAAACACCATATATTTT. Amino acids: CASSLAAGLNSGNTIYF.

The rearrangement joins TRBV30 to TRBJ2-1; 11 bases map to TRBD2. V lost 2 bases to trimming and J lost 6 bases; unmatched junction nucleotides: 18. Germline CDR1 GTSNPN, CDR2 SVGIG (reference sequence). This CDR3 has 19 amino acids. The CDR3 spells CAWSIPERLAGGFSNEQFF. CDR3 DNA: TGTGCCTGGAGTATCCCGGAAAGGCTAGCGGGAGGTTTCAGCAATGAGCAGTTCTTC.

The gene calls are TRBV7-6 and TRBJ1-1; 10 positions match TRBD1. The CDR3 runs 16 residues. Trimming at V came to 2 bases and at J to 3 bases, leaving 6 bases not matched to a gene. The germline CDR1 and CDR2 sequences are SGHVS and FNYEAQ. The CDR3 bases are TGTGCCAGCAGCTTATCGGGACAGGGGACCCACACTGAAGCTTTCTTT. Translating it yields CASSLSGQGTHTEAFF.

The rearrangement links TRBV27 to TRBJ2-7, with 7 bases fitting TRBD1. Germline V CDR1 and CDR2: MNHEY, SMNVEV (reference sequence). The CDR3 sequence is 14 residues long. V trimming: 6 bases; J trimming: 0 bases; junction bases outside the gene matches: 5. The chain's CDR3 is CASRGQATSYEQYV. The CDR3 nucleotides are TGTGCCAGCAGAGGACAGGCTACCTCCTACGAGCAGTACGTC.

The chain uses TRBV2 and TRBJ1-1; a possible D gene is TRBD1 (5 bases). The CDR3 is 12 amino acids. V dropped 4 bases and J dropped 4 bases, with 7 bases sitting between them. Germline CDR1 is SNHLY and CDR2 is FYNNEI. The CDR3 spells CASSGGVTEAFF. The DNA for the CDR3 is TGTGCCAGCAGTGGGGGGGTCACTGAAGCTTTCTTT.

The chain is built from TRBV19 and TRBJ2-3, with TRBD2 matching 7 bases. This CDR3 has 17 residues. Germline assignment: CDR1 LNHDA and CDR2 SQIVND (reference sequence). Germline trimming cut 4 bases from V and 3 bases from J; bases unmatched to any gene: 13. CDR3 residues: CASSSALKGGPTDTQYF. The CDR3 coding sequence is TGTGCCAGTAGTAGTGCCTTAAAGGGAGGGCCAACAGATACGCAGTATTTT.

This chain links TRBV9 with TRBJ2-3; 9 bases fit TRBD1. Germline V gene lookup returns CDR1 SGDLS and CDR2 YYNGEE. The trim removed 3 bases at V and 4 bases at J, leaving 3 bases unmatched. The CDR3 is 14 residues long. The CDR3 protein is CASSATGGADTQYF. The CDR3, as DNA: TGTGCCAGCAGCGCCACAGGGGGCGCAGATACGCAGTATTTT.

V usage is TRBV7-8 and J usage is TRBJ2-2; 9 nucleotides align to TRBD1. The CDR3 spans 16 residues. The ends lost 1 base at V and 4 bases at J; junction bases unmatched: 4. Per the germline V gene, CDR1 is SGHVS and CDR2 is FQNEAQ. CDR3 DNA sequence: TGTGCCAGCAGCTTAGAACAGGGGGCGGTCACCGGGGAGCTGTTTTTT. Encoded protein: CASSLEQGAVTGELFF. Combining the CDR3 with reference TRBV7-8 and TRBJ2-2 gives the whole variable domain GAGVSQSPRYKVAKRGQDVALRCDPISGHVSLFWYQQALGQGPEFLTYFQNEAQLDKSGLPSDRFFAERPEGSVSTLKIQRTQQEDSAVYLCASSLEQGAVTGELFFGEGSRLTVL.

V gene TRBV29-1 combines with J gene TRBJ2-1, with D possibly matching TRBD2 (5 bases). Germline V gene lookup returns CDR1 SQVTM and CDR2 ANQGSEA. Deletions cut 2 bases from V and 2 bases from J, with 13 bases between. The CDR3 consists of 15 residues. This CDR3 is CSVEPREGTYNEQFF. CDR3 DNA: TGCAGCGTTGAACCGAGGGAAGGGACCTACAATGAGCAGTTCTTC.

This rearrangement joins TRBV21-1 to TRBJ1-2; whether TRBD1, the table's D call, matches the DNA was not checked. TRBV21-1 corresponds to a pseudogene. CDR3 length: 18 residues. The CDR3 here is CASRTLGRERGRGYGYTF. CDR3 bases: TGTGCCAGCAGGACGCTTGGCCGGGAGAGGGGGCGAGGCTATGGCTACACCTTC.

The DNA for the CDR3 is TGTGCCATCACCCTGGGGAGCGGTAGGAACAATGAGCAGTTCTTC. Encoded protein: CAITLGSGRNNEQFF. V usage is TRBV10-3 and J usage is TRBJ2-1; D is possibly TRBD2 (5 bases). V shed 7 bases and J shed 5 bases, with 18 bases lying between them. The germline CDR1 and CDR2 sequences are ENHRY and SYGVKD. This CDR3 is built from 15 residues.

This clone was found a few times. J is TRBJ2-2 and V is TRBV5-1, with D maybe TRBD1 (6 bases). The CDR3 is 15 amino acids. CDR1 is SGHRS and CDR2 is YFSETQ in the germline V gene. V was pared by 4 bases and J by 0 bases, with 10 bases between. CDR3 in amino acids: CASSPRTANTGELFF. The CDR3 DNA follows: TGCGCCAGCAGCCCTAGGACAGCGAACACCGGGGAGCTGTTTTTT. Using reference TRBV5-1 and TRBJ2-2 for the parts outside the CDR3, the full variable domain is KAGVTQTPRYLIKTRGQQVTLSCSPISGHRSVSWYQQTPGQGLQFLFEYFSETQRNKGNFPGRFSGRQFSNSRSEMNVSTLELGDSALYLCASSPRTANTGELFFGEGSRLTVL.

The chain links TRBV7-9 to TRBJ2-5; weak D call: TRBD2 (6 bases). V lost 1 base, J lost 7 bases, and 16 bases lay in between. There are 15 residues in the CDR3. Germline assignment: CDR1 SEHNR and CDR2 FQNEAQ (reference sequence). The CDR3 loop is CASSLVSRVGGTQYF. The CDR3 DNA reads as TGTGCCAGCAGCTTAGTTAGCAGGGTCGGGGGGACCCAGTACTTC.

The J gene is TRBJ2-7, the V gene TRBV18; 8 bases are shared with TRBD1. The length of the CDR3 is 13 residues. V lost 5 bases, J lost 5 bases, and 5 bases stayed unmatched. Germline lookup yields CDR1 KGHSH and CDR2 LQKENI. As DNA, the CDR3 is TGTGCCAGCTCAGCCGGACAGGGTCACGAGCAGTACTTC. This codes for CASSAGQGHEQYF.